These 3 T cell receptor beta chains originate from one sample sequenced in a study of blood T cells in healthy people across ages (dated by TCRdb to between 2014 and 2017). Library preparation employed 5' RACE. TCRdb names Illumina HiSeq 2500 as the instrument used. A second PCR of about 6 to 12 cycles was run with a J-beta primer mix and a sample-barcoded 5' primer. Using fastp trimming at Q25 and MiXCR clonotype assembly, TCRdb reanalyzed the public sequencing data and kept in-frame beta chains. Every entry covers one CDR3 protein and lists the most common genes and DNA from its rows. Here the sample has some 800,000 distinct CDR3 sequences; about 25% occur a single time. The ten largest clonotypes hold approximately 3.7% of the sample. The same sample was also studied in work on T cells of mothers and their children.

The sequencing sample was made of blood. These receptors originate from a boy between 10 and 17 years old in good health.

This chain uses TRBV7-9 with TRBJ2-5, with 7 nucleotides matching TRBD1. CDR3 length: 16 residues. With 1 base clipped from V and 2 bases from J, the junction kept 7 bases outside the gene matches. CDR1 and CDR2 from the germline V gene are SEHNR and FQNEAQ (reference sequence). This CDR3 reads CASSLGQGEGQETQYF. CDR3 nucleotides: TGTGCCAGCAGCTTAGGACAGGGAGAGGGGCAAGAGACCCAGTACTTC.

At least ten counts were recorded for this clonotype. The V call is TRBV7-6, the J call TRBJ2-3; D remains unclear. This CDR3 spans 13 amino acids. Trimming pared 3 bases from V and 4 bases from J, leaving 8 bases between. CDR1 and CDR2 (germline): SGHVS, FNYEAQ. DNA of the CDR3: TGTGCCAGCAGCTTCGGGTGGGCAGATACGCAGTATTTT. It yields the protein CASSFGWADTQYF.

The rearrangement links TRBV2 to TRBJ2-5; 7 bases are shared with TRBD1. TRBJ2-7 explains the end of the DNA better; the J call may be wrong. The CDR3 consists of 12 residues. Germline loops: CDR1 SNHLY, CDR2 FYNNEI. CDR3 coding DNA: TGTGCCAGCAGGTCGGGACAGAACGAGCAGTACTTC. Its translation: CASRSGQNEQYF.